This TCR beta chain was sequenced during a study of T cell repertoires in aging, cancer and after chemotherapy. A word on this clonotype: Since a much larger clone is just one base distant, this may be a read error.

TCR beta rearrangements were amplified from peripheral blood genomic DNA. This CDR3 contains 11 residues. Germline V gives CDR1 GTSNPN, CDR2 SVGIG (reference sequence). V shed 5 bases and J shed 9 bases, with 13 bases lying between them. TRB rearrangements spanning V, D and J were amplified using mixed TRB-A/B primers. From the multiplex PCR reads, TCRdb called clonotypes with MiXCR, one entry per CDR3 protein. The sample holds about 11,000 distinct CDR3 sequences, 25% to 35% seen once. The sequenced material came from blood. V is TRBV30 and J is TRBJ1-1; the D is unclear. This sequence originates from a human donor in good health. The CDR3 region has the DNA TGTGCCTGGGGGAGGGCAGCTCAAGCTTTCTTT. Its protein is CAWGRAAQAFF.